A single sample gave rise to the 27 T cell receptor beta chains below, sequenced in a study of T cells after yellow fever vaccination. TCRdb reprocessed the 5' RACE reads with MiXCR, giving one entry per CDR3 protein. The sample shows about 310,000 distinct CDR3 sequences, roughly 4% of them seen only once. The sequencing used PBMCs, collected on the day of the yellow fever booster vaccination. These TCRs come from a man aged 18 to 35 who received the YFV17D yellow fever vaccine.

This clonotype was picked up many times. The V gene is TRBV25-1, the J gene TRBJ1-3; D gene unclear. This CDR3 is 13 amino acids long. The ends were cut back, 5 bases at V and 1 base at J, with 6 bases in the middle. Germline CDR1 reads MGHDK; CDR2 reads SYGVNS. The CDR3 nucleotides are TGTGCCAGCAGTCGGGCTTCTGGAAACACCATATATTTT. Its translation is CASSRASGNTIYF. The whole variable domain, filled in from reference TRBV25-1 and TRBJ1-3, reads EADIYQTPRYLVIGTGKKITLECSQTMGHDKMYWYQQDPGMELHLIHYSYGVNSTEKGDLSSESTVSRIRTEHFPLTLESARPSHTSQYLCASSRASGNTIYFGEGSWLTVV.

This clonotype was seen only a few times. The chain carries TRBV12-3 or TRBV12-4 and TRBJ2-3, with D possibly matching TRBD1 (5 bases). The V end lost 6 bases, the J end lost 4 bases, and 14 bases lay between the germline ends. CDR3 length equals 14 residues. The DNA of the CDR3 is TGTGCCAGCAGATCCAGGGATTTTTCAGATACGCAGTATTTT. It yields the protein CASRSRDFSDTQYF.

This clonotype was picked up a small number of times. The rearrangement joins TRBV30 to TRBJ2-7; D not resolved. The germline CDR1 and CDR2 sequences are GTSNPN and SVGIG (reference sequence). V lost 0 bases and J 6 bases, leaving 15 bases between the germline ends. The CDR3 contains 14 residues. In nucleotides, the CDR3 is TGTGCCTGGAGTGTACCACTCCGGGTCCGCGAGCAGTACTTC. This sequence encodes CAWSVPLRVREQYF.

Ten or more counts support this clonotype. The V gene is TRBV20-1, the J gene TRBJ1-5, with D maybe TRBD1 (6 bases). Trimming removed 4 bases from V and 5 bases from J, with 12 bases in between. Germline V gives CDR1 DFQATT, CDR2 SNEGSKA (reference sequence). This CDR3 is built from 13 residues. This CDR3 reads CSATRGADQPQHF. The CDR3 bases are TGCAGTGCTACAAGGGGGGCCGATCAGCCCCAGCATTTT.

In its sample, this clonotype was seen many times. DNA of the CDR3: TGCGCCAGCAGCCAGAGTTGGGGTGAAGGTTCCGAGCAGTACTTC. Translation gives CASSQSWGEGSEQYF. The chain couples TRBV4-3 to TRBJ2-7; D remains ambiguous. Germline V gene data show CDR1 as LGHNA and CDR2 as YSLEER. Trimming removed 3 bases at V and 6 bases at J, with 18 bases between. The CDR3 spans 15 residues.

This clonotype has ten or more counts. This chain uses TRBV2 with TRBJ2-4; D is unclear. Germline-derived CDR1 and CDR2 are SNHLY and FYNNEI. The CDR3 contains 12 residues. V gave up 6 bases and J gave up 1 base, with 4 bases separating them. The CDR3 protein is CASRRAKNIQYF. In nucleotides, the CDR3 is TGTGCCAGCAGGCGGGCCAAAAACATTCAGTACTTC.

This sequence joins TRBV7-8 and TRBJ1-5, with no clear D. With 3 bases removed from V and 7 bases from J, the gap between germline ends came to 16 bases. This CDR3 is built from 15 residues. The germline V gene encodes CDR1 SGHVS and CDR2 FQNEAQ. The CDR3 loop reads CASSLAGGLGQPQHF. The CDR3 DNA is TGTGCCAGCAGCTTGGCCGGTGGATTAGGGCAGCCCCAGCATTTT.

The table lists this clonotype with a few counts. The rearrangement uses TRBV14 and TRBJ1-6; D is unresolved. The CDR3 contains 14 residues. Per the germline V gene, CDR1 is SGHDN and CDR2 is FVKESK. Trimming cost V 1 base and J 10 bases, with 11 bases left between them. CDR3 protein: CASSQGVVASPLHF. For the CDR3, the DNA is TGTGCCAGCAGCCAAGGTGTGGTGGCCTCACCCCTCCACTTT.

This clonotype occurred many times. The chain is built from TRBV9 and TRBJ2-2, with TRBD2 identical over 11 bases. This CDR3 region has 16 residues. CDR1 is SGDLS and CDR2 is YYNGEE in the germline V gene. V lost 3 bases and J lost 2; bases outside the gene matches: 3. CDR3 nucleotides: TGTGCCAGCAGCGGAACTAGCGGGGGAAACACCGGGGAGCTGTTTTTT. Its protein is CASSGTSGGNTGELFF.

The table lists this clonotype with a few counts. DNA of the CDR3: TGTGCCATCAGTGAGTCGAATTCGGGGCCCAGCAATCAGCCCCAGCATTTT. Its protein product is CAISESNSGPSNQPQHF. This sequence joins TRBV10-3 and TRBJ1-5; the D gene is possibly TRBD1 (5 bases). CDR3 length: 17 amino acids. Trimming shortened V by 0 bases and J by 1 base, and 13 bases separated the two germline ends. The germline V gene encodes CDR1 ENHRY and CDR2 SYGVKD.

The chain combines TRBV4-2 with TRBJ2-3; tentatively, D is TRBD2 (6 bases). The CDR3 runs to 15 residues. Trimming removed 2 bases from V and 2 bases from J, with 11 bases in between. Germline V lookup: CDR1 LGHNA, CDR2 YNFKEQ. This CDR3 reads CASSQQTSSTDTQYF. In DNA, the CDR3 is TGTGCCAGCAGCCAACAGACTAGTTCCACAGATACGCAGTATTTT.

This chain links TRBV5-1 with TRBJ1-4; tentatively, D is TRBD1 (5 bases). Germline V gives CDR1 SGHRS, CDR2 YFSETQ. There are 14 residues in the CDR3. Trimming took off 4 bases at V and 5 bases at J, with 12 bases between the two ends. CDR3 amino acids: CASSPGISNEKLFF. DNA for the CDR3: TGCGCCAGCAGCCCAGGGATCTCGAATGAAAAACTGTTTTTT.

This clonotype showed up many times. V usage is TRBV9 and J usage is TRBJ2-3; possibly TRBD1 for D (5 bases). The germline gives CDR1 SGDLS, CDR2 YYNGEE. Trimming removed 2 bases at V and 0 bases at J, with 10 bases between. The CDR3 has 15 residues. The CDR3 coding sequence is TGTGCCAGCAGCGTTCAAGGGGCTAGCACAGATACGCAGTATTTT. This translates into CASSVQGASTDTQYF.

This clonotype was detected a few times. The V call is TRBV7-9, the J call TRBJ1-2; tentative D call: TRBD1 (6 bases). The CDR3 length is 13 residues. Germline CDR1 SEHNR, CDR2 FQNEAQ (reference sequence). The ends were cut back, 5 bases at V and 8 bases at J, with 15 bases in the middle. The CDR3 bases are TGTGCCAGCAGCCTACAGGGAGAAGGGGGCTACACCTTC. As protein: CASSLQGEGGYTF.

This clonotype showed up many times. This sequence joins TRBV7-3 and TRBJ2-1; D is possibly TRBD2 (5 bases). The CDR3 extends over 14 amino acids. Germline CDR1 is SGHTA and CDR2 is FQGTGA. Trimming shortened V by 4 bases and J by 5 bases, and 12 bases separated the two germline ends. CDR3 DNA: TGTGCCAGCAGCTCCATCGGGAAAAACAATGAGCAGTTCTTC. Amino acid sequence: CASSSIGKNNEQFF.

This clonotype was found a few times. V gene TRBV12-3 or TRBV12-4 combines with J gene TRBJ2-5; 7 bases are shared with TRBD1. This CDR3 region has 13 residues. Unmatched junction bases numbered 4, after V lost 6 bases and J lost 3 bases. The CDR3 sequence is CASRWDSKETQYF. CDR3 nucleotide sequence: TGTGCCAGCAGGTGGGACAGTAAAGAGACCCAGTACTTC.

This clonotype was found many times. The chain combines TRBV20-1 with TRBJ1-3; TRBD1 might be the D (5 bases). CDR3 size: 13 residues. Germline values: CDR1 DFQATT, CDR2 SNEGSKA (reference sequence). V was pared by 6 bases and J by 0 bases, with 9 bases between. The CDR3 reads CSARADSGNTIYF. Here the CDR3 DNA reads TGCAGTGCCAGGGCAGACTCTGGAAACACCATATATTTT.

This clonotype showed up many times. The rearrangement uses TRBV18 and TRBJ1-2, with D unclear. Germline V CDR1 and CDR2: KGHSH, LQKENI. Trimming removed 3 bases from V and 5 bases from J, with 10 bases in between. CDR3 length equals 13 residues. The CDR3 is CASSPGQHYGYTF. CDR3 nucleotide sequence: TGTGCCAGCTCACCTGGGCAGCATTATGGCTACACCTTC.

This clonotype was seen at least ten times. This chain connects TRBV2 to TRBJ2-5, with TRBD2 identical over 10 bases. Germline V lookup: CDR1 SNHLY, CDR2 FYNNEI. There are 15 residues in the CDR3. V shed 4 bases, J shed 6 bases, and the junction held 8 bases outside the gene matches. CDR3 loop: CASSVGERGGQTQYF. CDR3 bases: TGTGCCAGCAGTGTGGGCGAGCGGGGGGGCCAGACCCAGTACTTC.

This clonotype was detected ten times or more. This chain joins TRBV5-1 and TRBJ2-5, with 12 bases aligning to TRBD2. V lost 2 bases to trimming and J lost 3 bases; unmatched junction nucleotides: 5. The CDR3 has 16 residues. In germline, CDR1 is SGHRS, CDR2 YFSETQ. This CDR3 is CASSFGASGGEETQYF. DNA of the CDR3: TGCGCCAGCAGCTTCGGGGCTAGCGGGGGGGAAGAGACCCAGTACTTC.

This chain uses TRBV12-3 or TRBV12-4 with TRBJ1-5, with a tentative D call TRBD1 (6 bases). This CDR3 is built from 14 residues. Trimming took off 6 bases at V and 10 bases at J, with 19 bases between the two ends. The CDR3 protein is CASRQGTGSGPQHF. CDR3 coding DNA: TGTGCCAGCAGACAGGGAACAGGGTCCGGACCCCAGCATTTT.

The V and J genes are TRBV13 and TRBJ2-6; 7 nucleotides line up with TRBD1. This CDR3 contains 15 residues. The V and J ends lost 4 bases and 8 bases, in that order; junction bases with no gene match: 8. Germline-derived CDR1 and CDR2 are PRHDT and FYEKMQ (reference sequence). The CDR3 sequence: CASSWIRQGSNVLTF. In DNA, the CDR3 is TGTGCCAGCAGCTGGATACGACAGGGTTCCAACGTCCTGACTTTC.

At least ten counts were recorded for this clonotype. This rearrangement joins TRBV29-1 to TRBJ1-4; D remains ambiguous. CDR3 length: 12 residues. Trimming took 4 bases from V and 0 from J, leaving 3 bases between them. The germline CDR1 and CDR2 sequences are SQVTM and ANQGSEA. CDR3 bases: TGCAGCGTTGCCGCAACTAATGAAAAACTGTTTTTT. Amino acid sequence: CSVAATNEKLFF.

This clonotype was detected only a few times. This CDR3 reads CASSSQRYV. The CDR3 bases are TGCGCCAGCAGCTCTCAGCGGTACGTC. The genes are TRBV5-1 and TRBJ2-7; no firm D call. Trimming removed 3 bases at V and 12 bases at J, with 7 bases between. Germline V gives CDR1 SGHRS, CDR2 YFSETQ. The CDR3 loop spans 9 amino acids.

This clonotype came up many times. This chain uses TRBV7-9 with TRBJ1-2, with D hard to call. Germline V lookup: CDR1 SEHNR, CDR2 FQNEAQ (reference sequence). V was clipped by 5 bases and J by 7 bases, with 26 bases between them. The CDR3 consists of 17 residues. CDR3 loop: CASSITHLTGSLSGYTF. CDR3 in DNA: TGTGCCAGCAGCATCACGCACCTGACGGGCTCTCTGTCTGGCTACACCTTC.

This clonotype was observed many times. This chain links TRBV3-1 with TRBJ2-4, with 7 bases matching TRBD1. CDR3 size: 16 residues. Germline trimming cut 4 bases from V and 9 bases from J; bases unmatched to any gene: 15. Germline CDR1 LGHDT, CDR2 YNNKEL (reference sequence). CDR3 region: CASSRNTGATRSIQYF. The CDR3 region has the DNA TGTGCCAGCAGCCGCAATACAGGGGCCACCCGGAGCATTCAGTACTTC.

This clonotype has just a few counts. The chain joins TRBV9 to TRBJ1-1; 11 nucleotides line up with TRBD1. With V trimmed by 3 bases and J by 4 bases, 5 bases remained unmatched. Germline V gene lookup returns CDR1 SGDLS and CDR2 YYNGEE. This CDR3 contains 15 residues. This CDR3 is CASSAGTGGPTEAFF. As DNA, the CDR3 is TGTGCCAGCAGCGCCGGGACAGGGGGGCCCACTGAAGCTTTCTTT.